These 30 T cell receptor beta chains were all obtained from the same sample, sequenced in a study of blood T cell repertoires in COVID-19. Sequencing used immunoSEQ multiplex PCR; TCRdb keeps in-frame clones, though not all of them. The table records about 230,000 clones, under 90% of them present only once. Sequencing was carried out using peripheral blood. The origin of the receptors is a man aged 50 or older with COVID-19, enrolled during active disease.

The chain recombines TRBV19 with TRBJ2-7, with TRBD1 identical over 7 bases. CDR1 is LNHDA and CDR2 is SQIVND in the germline V gene (reference sequence). The junction had 4 bases not matched to a gene; V was cut back by 5 bases and J by 6 bases. This CDR3 contains 12 residues. CDR3 sequence reads: CASSAYRGEQYF. The CDR3, as DNA: TGTGCCAGTAGTGCTTACAGGGGCGAGCAGTACTTC.

The rearrangement links TRBV5-4 to TRBJ2-3; tentatively, D is TRBD2 (7 bases). Trimming stripped 2 bases from V and 5 bases from J, with 15 bases between. The CDR3 is made up of 15 amino acids. Germline V gene lookup returns CDR1 SGHNT and CDR2 YYREEE (reference sequence). The CDR3 DNA sequence: TGTGCCAGCAGCTTTGGTGGGGGGGCGGAAGATACGCAGTATTTT. Amino acid sequence: CASSFGGGAEDTQYF.

This clone has only one observation. The V call is TRBV20-1, the J call TRBJ1-1; D call uncertain. The V and J ends lost 3 bases and 0 bases respectively, with 14 bases between them. The CDR3 runs to 15 residues. Germline loops: CDR1 DFQATT, CDR2 SNEGSKA (reference sequence). CDR3 sequence (DNA): TGCAGTGCTAGTGGACTTGGAAACATGAACACTGAAGCTTTCTTT. Protein product: CSASGLGNMNTEAFF.

In this sample, this clone turned up once. J is TRBJ2-2 and V is TRBV21-1; the listed D gene, TRBD1, was not tested against the DNA. TRBV21-1 is deemed a pseudogene. This CDR3 spans 20 amino acids. The CDR3 bases are TGTGCCAGCAGCCCGCGCCCCGGGACAGAAAACGTTTGGAACACCGGGGAGCTGTTTTTT. Protein: CASSPRPGTENVWNTGELFF.

The chain carries TRBV6-1 and TRBJ1-4; weak D call: TRBD1 (6 bases). The CDR3 consists of 15 residues. Germline V gene lookup returns CDR1 MNHNS and CDR2 SASEGT. V gave up 3 bases and J gave up 8 bases, with 16 bases separating them. CDR3 region: CASSEQGTASEKLFF. In DNA form, the CDR3 reads TGTGCCAGCAGTGAGCAGGGGACGGCCTCGGAAAAACTGTTTTTT.

The chain uses TRBV3-1 (or the pseudogene TRBV3-2) and TRBJ1-2; possibly TRBD1 for D (6 bases). Between the trimmed V and J ends, which lost 5 bases and 3 bases, there was a span of 13 bases. Looked up from germline, CDR1 is LGHDT and CDR2 is YNNKEL (reference sequence). This CDR3 region has 14 residues. The CDR3 spells CASSAPGQYYGYTF. DNA of the CDR3: TGTGCCAGCAGCGCCCCGGGACAATACTATGGCTACACCTTC.

The V gene is TRBV20-1, the J gene TRBJ2-5; TRBD1 might be the D (5 bases). CDR3 length: 11 amino acids. Germline V gene sequence: CDR1 DFQATT, CDR2 SNEGSKA (reference sequence). The germline V and J ends were trimmed by 6 bases and 5 bases, with 10 bases remaining between them. CDR3 region: CSAVGRETQYF. CDR3 nucleotide sequence: TGCAGTGCGGTGGGGCGGGAGACCCAGTACTTC.

The chain uses TRBV19 and TRBJ1-2, with 12 bases that match TRBD1. The CDR3 spans 14 residues. Germline-derived CDR1 and CDR2 are LNHDA and SQIVND (reference sequence). The V and J ends lost 6 bases and 2 bases, in that order; junction bases with no gene match: 1. The CDR3 here is CASRGTGGNYGYTF. CDR3 nucleotide sequence: TGTGCCAGTAGAGGGACAGGGGGCAACTATGGCTACACCTTC. The entire variable domain, with the rest obtained from reference TRBV19 and TRBJ1-2, is as follows: DGGITQSPKYLFRKEGQNVTLSCEQNLNHDAMYWYRQDPGQGLRLIYYSQIVNDFQKGDIAEGYSVSREKKESFPLTVTSAQKNPTAFYLCASRGTGGNYGYTFGSGTRLTVV.

The chain couples TRBV7-2 to TRBJ2-7, with a tentative D call TRBD2 (6 bases). V lost 8 bases to trimming and J lost 6 bases, with 17 bases between them. The germline V gene encodes CDR1 SGHTA and CDR2 FQGNSA. This CDR3 spans 13 amino acids. The CDR3 bases are TGTGCCAGCGACCCGGGGACTCCCTTCGAGCAGTACTTC. Residues: CASDPGTPFEQYF.

The sample holds a few counts of this clone. The V and J genes are TRBV2 and TRBJ1-4; TRBD1 matches at 8 bases. Germline loops: CDR1 SNHLY, CDR2 FYNNEI. The CDR3 runs to 18 residues. With V trimmed by 4 bases and J by 7 bases, 17 bases remained unmatched. The CDR3 here is CASSGQGSNSFLGEKLFF. The DNA for the CDR3 is TGTGCCAGCAGTGGACAGGGGTCGAATTCCTTTCTGGGTGAAAAACTGTTTTTT.

V and J are TRBV2 and TRBJ1-5, with a possible D match to TRBD1 (5 bases). CDR3 size: 15 residues. Trimming pared 1 base from V and 3 bases from J, leaving 10 bases between. CDR1 SNHLY and CDR2 FYNNEI come from the germline V gene. CDR3 DNA sequence: TGTGCCAGCAGTGAAGTCAGGGAAATCAATCAGCCCCAGCATTTT. Its protein product is CASSEVREINQPQHF.

The rearrangement joins TRBV28 to TRBJ1-2; TRBD1 matches 8 bases. V dropped 1 base and J dropped 5; count of bases not matched to a gene: 3. The CDR3 has 14 amino acids. Germline V gene data show CDR1 as MDHEN and CDR2 as SYDVKM. CDR3 DNA sequence: TGTGCCAGCAGTTTATTACGGGACAGGTATGGCTACACCTTC. Its translation: CASSLLRDRYGYTF.

The chain carries TRBV7-9 and TRBJ1-5; 8 bases align to TRBD1. Germline V gene data show CDR1 as SEHNR and CDR2 as FQNEAQ (reference sequence). V gave up 1 base and J gave up 2 bases; unmatched junction bases: 7. The CDR3 length is 17 residues. As DNA, the CDR3 is TGTGCCAGCAGCTTAGTTGGACAGGGTGTCGGCAATCAGCCCCAGCATTTT. Its protein is CASSLVGQGVGNQPQHF.

V and J are TRBV27 and TRBJ2-1; 14 bases line up with TRBD2. With 0 bases clipped from V and 0 bases from J, the junction kept 4 bases outside the gene matches. Germline lookup yields CDR1 MNHEY and CDR2 SMNVEV (reference sequence). The CDR3 loop spans 19 amino acids. The CDR3 DNA follows: TGTGCCAGCAGTTTATCGGGACTAGCGGGGGCCAGCTCCTACAATGAGCAGTTCTTC. Its protein is CASSLSGLAGASSYNEQFF.

The J gene is TRBJ1-4, the V gene TRBV24-1; a possible D gene is TRBD1 (6 bases). Germline V gives CDR1 KGHDR, CDR2 SFDVKD. This CDR3 has 16 residues. Trimming took off 2 bases at V and 4 bases at J, with 13 bases between the two ends. DNA for the CDR3: TGTGCCACCAGTGATTCAGGGGAGAACCATAATGAAAAACTGTTTTTT. Translating it yields CATSDSGENHNEKLFF.

V usage is TRBV10-2 and J usage is TRBJ1-1; 11 bases line up with TRBD1. This CDR3 is built from 14 residues. Trimming at V came to 8 bases and at J to 11 bases, leaving 13 bases not matched to a gene. Germline V gives CDR1 WSHSY, CDR2 SAAADI. The CDR3 coding sequence is TGCGCCAGCGGTGTGGGACAGGGGGTACTTGAGGCTTTCTTT. Amino acid sequence: CASGVGQGVLEAFF.

On this clone itself: Other nucleotide sequences from this sample produce the same CDR3. This sequence joins TRBV7-2 and TRBJ1-1, with D possibly being TRBD1 (6 bases). The germline CDR1 and CDR2 sequences are SGHTA and FQGNSA. V dropped 3 bases and J dropped 4 bases, with 12 bases sitting between them. The CDR3 length is 14 residues. DNA for the CDR3: TGTGCCAGCAGCTTGGGGGGGGCGGGCACTGAAGCTTTCTTT. Translated, it gives CASSLGGAGTEAFF.

J is TRBJ2-2 and V is TRBV20-1, with D hard to call. V lost 5 bases and J lost 4, with 5 bases in between. Germline V gene data show CDR1 as DFQATT and CDR2 as SNEGSKA (reference sequence). This CDR3 has 11 residues. The DNA of the CDR3 is TGCAGTGCTCTATTCACCGGGGAGCTGTTTTTT. Protein product: CSALFTGELFF.

This chain uses TRBV29-1 with TRBJ1-2; 10 bases line up with TRBD1. Germline lookup yields CDR1 SQVTM and CDR2 ANQGSEA. The CDR3 totals 12 residues. In DNA, the CDR3 is TGCAGTGACGGGACAGGGGATTTTGGCTACACCTTC. Translating gives CSDGTGDFGYTF.

The chain employs TRBV19 and TRBJ2-1; 10 bases are shared with TRBD2. The V segment lost 3 bases and the J segment 7 bases; nucleotides outside the gene matches: 9. Germline CDR1 LNHDA, CDR2 SQIVND (reference sequence). The CDR3 is made up of 16 amino acids. CDR3 bases: TGTGCCAGTAGTATGTTGGAGCGGGAGGGAAAAAATGAGCAGTTCTTC. Its translation: CASSMLEREGKNEQFF.

This clone was recorded only once. The chain links TRBV6-5 to TRBJ2-7, with D tentatively TRBD1 (6 bases). This CDR3 spans 15 amino acids. Deletions cut 6 bases from V and 1 base from J, with 16 bases between. Per the germline V gene, CDR1 is MNHEY and CDR2 is SVGAGI. The CDR3 nucleotides are TGTGCCAGCAGACTACAGGGAATGGGATCCTACGAGCAGTACTTC. This encodes CASRLQGMGSYEQYF.

This chain uses TRBV2 with TRBJ2-7; D remains ambiguous. The germline V and J ends were trimmed by 2 bases and 2 bases, with 7 bases remaining between them. Germline V CDR1 and CDR2: SNHLY, FYNNEI. This CDR3 region has 13 residues. This CDR3 reads CASSENFTYEQYF. Here the CDR3 DNA reads TGTGCCAGCAGTGAAAACTTTACCTACGAGCAGTACTTC.

V is TRBV6-5 and J is TRBJ1-6; 7 bases map to TRBD1. V shed 7 bases, J shed 2 bases, and the junction held 5 bases outside the gene matches. The CDR3 contains 15 residues. The germline V gene encodes CDR1 MNHEY and CDR2 SVGAGI. The CDR3 spells CASTSGQTYNSPLHF. The CDR3 DNA follows: TGTGCCAGCACTTCGGGACAGACCTATAATTCACCCCTCCACTTT.

The chain carries TRBV5-5 and TRBJ1-2; D may be TRBD1 (6 bases). The CDR3 totals 18 residues. Germline loops: CDR1 SGHKS, CDR2 YYEKEE (reference sequence). The V end lost 3 bases, the J end lost 3 bases, and 24 bases lay between the germline ends. CDR3 loop: CASSSGVGSTRAHYGYTF. The DNA for the CDR3 is TGTGCCAGCAGCTCAGGGGTCGGGTCCACGCGGGCACACTATGGCTACACCTTC.

The J gene is TRBJ2-7, the V gene TRBV6-2 or TRBV6-3; 13 nucleotides match TRBD2. V trimming: 5 bases; J trimming: 2 bases; junction bases outside the gene matches: 3. Per germline, CDR1 MNHEY and CDR2 SVGEGT. The CDR3 loop spans 15 amino acids. CDR3 residues: CASSRTSGGPYEQYF. Written as DNA, the CDR3 is TGTGCCAGCAGTCGGACTAGCGGGGGACCCTACGAGCAGTACTTC.

This clone has only a few counts. The V and J genes are TRBV7-9 and TRBJ2-1, with a possible D match to TRBD2 (6 bases). Germline V gene lookup returns CDR1 SEHNR and CDR2 FQNEAQ (reference sequence). The V end lost 4 bases, the J end lost 0 bases, and 7 bases lay between the germline ends. The CDR3 consists of 14 residues. CDR3 sequence reads: CASSYGSSYNEQFF. CDR3 bases: TGTGCCAGCAGCTACGGGAGCTCCTACAATGAGCAGTTCTTC.

This clone was recorded once. The rearrangement links TRBV21-1 to TRBJ1-1; the table's D call, TRBD1, was not checked against the DNA. TRBV21-1 is a known pseudogene. This CDR3 is built from 14 residues. In nucleotides, the CDR3 is TGTGCCAGCAGCAAAGAGGGGGCAGGTTCCGAAGCTTTCTTT. This encodes CASSKEGAGSEAFF.

The table lists this clone with a few counts. V and J are TRBV5-1 and TRBJ2-1; 7 positions match TRBD2. V dropped 0 bases and J dropped 0; count of bases not matched to a gene: 3. Germline V gives CDR1 SGHRS, CDR2 YFSETQ. The CDR3 consists of 16 residues. Written as DNA, the CDR3 is TGCGCCAGCAGCTTGGAGCGGGAAAGCTCCTACAATGAGCAGTTCTTC. This sequence encodes CASSLERESSYNEQFF. Full variable domain (outside the CDR3, taken from reference TRBV5-1 and TRBJ2-1): KAGVTQTPRYLIKTRGQQVTLSCSPISGHRSVSWYQQTPGQGLQFLFEYFSETQRNKGNFPGRFSGRQFSNSRSEMNVSTLELGDSALYLCASSLERESSYNEQFFGPGTRLTVL.

This chain joins TRBV6-4 and TRBJ2-1; 8 bases agree with TRBD2. The ends lost 4 bases at V and 7 bases at J; junction bases unmatched: 9. Germline V CDR1 and CDR2: MRHNA, SNTAGT. The CDR3 extends over 15 amino acids. CDR3 loop: CASSAMAGGINEQFF. In nucleotides, the CDR3 is TGTGCCAGCAGTGCCATGGCGGGGGGAATTAATGAGCAGTTCTTC.

V and J are TRBV6-1 and TRBJ2-7; tentatively, D is TRBD2 (5 bases). Trimming cost V 3 bases and J 0 bases, with 12 bases left between them. There are 15 residues in the CDR3. The germline CDR1 and CDR2 sequences are MNHNS and SASEGT. CDR3 protein: CASSDPQRSSYEQYF. The CDR3 DNA is TGTGCCAGCAGTGACCCTCAGCGGAGCTCCTACGAGCAGTACTTC.